These 4 T cell receptor beta chains came from one sample sequenced in a study of a mutant IDH1 vaccine in newly diagnosed glioma. Time point meaning: week 35, safety follow-up. It was 300 ug of mutant IDH1 20-mer peptide that made up each vaccine dose, given with topical imiquimod. These TCRs are of unknown antigen specificity. Sequenced by immunoSEQ multiplex PCR; TCRdb stores in-frame clones only, minus some. The sample lists around 40,000 clones; 85% to 90% were seen once. Sequenced here: PBMCs, sampled from a glioma patient whose treatment included an IDH1 peptide vaccine. All receptors derive from a man aged 35 to 55 with glioma.

This clone was detected a few times. The genes are TRBV15 and TRBJ2-3, with D possibly matching TRBD1 (6 bases). Trimming cost V 1 base and J 2 bases, with 16 bases left between them. Germline loops: CDR1 LNHNV, CDR2 YYDKDF (reference sequence). This CDR3 is 17 amino acids long. The CDR3 DNA is TGTGCCACCAGCAGAGTGGCGACAGGCCATACCACAGATACGCAGTATTTT. Protein sequence: CATSRVATGHTTDTQYF.

The CDR3, as DNA: TGTGCCAGCAGACCGGGCCCAGCCAATGAAAAACTGTTTTTT. This encodes CASRPGPANEKLFF. The chain recombines TRBV6-1 with TRBJ1-4; D unclear. Trimming left V 6 bases short and J 5 bases short, with 13 bases between. This CDR3 comprises 14 residues. Germline V lookup: CDR1 MNHNS, CDR2 SASEGT.

The chain employs TRBV5-5 and TRBJ2-5; D uncertain. V lost 4 bases and J 2 bases, leaving 18 bases between the germline ends. CDR1 and CDR2 (germline): SGHKS, YYEKEE (reference sequence). The CDR3 runs 16 residues. CDR3 sequence: CASSGLINPEQETQYF. The CDR3 coding sequence is TGTGCCAGCAGCGGCCTTATAAACCCGGAGCAAGAGACCCAGTACTTC.

The CDR3 protein is CASSLVPVWTQYF. CDR3 nucleotides: TGTGCCAGCAGCTTAGTTCCGGTGTGGACCCAGTACTTC. The genes are TRBV7-8 and TRBJ2-5; D gene unclear. Deletions cut 1 base from V and 7 bases from J, with 10 bases between. Germline CDR1 is SGHVS and CDR2 is FQNEAQ. The CDR3 length is 13 residues.